The 30 T cell receptor beta chains below all came from one sample that was sequenced in a study of blood T cell repertoires in COVID-19. Assay: immunoSEQ multiplex PCR; the TCRdb copy retains only in-frame clones and omits some. The sample includes about 220,000 clones, roughly 84% seen only once; the top ten take 3.5% to 4%. The sample taken for sequencing was peripheral blood. The receptors shown here come from a woman aged 80 or over with acute or convalescent COVID-19.

The chain carries TRBV7-9 and TRBJ2-1, with a possible D match to TRBD2 (6 bases). Between the trimmed V and J ends, which lost 2 bases and 0 bases, there was a span of 11 bases. CDR3 length equals 16 residues. The V gene's germline CDR1 is SEHNR and CDR2 FQNEAQ (reference sequence). In DNA form, the CDR3 reads TGTGCCAGCAGCTTATGGGGACTTGGCTCCTACAATGAGCAGTTCTTC. Translated: CASSLWGLGSYNEQFF.

V usage is TRBV5-1 and J usage is TRBJ1-2; D may be TRBD1 (6 bases). The CDR3 has 15 residues. V dropped 0 bases and J dropped 1 base, with 10 bases sitting between them. CDR1 is SGHRS, CDR2 YFSETQ, per germline. CDR3 coding DNA: TGCGCCAGCAGCTTGGCCACAGGGAGTAACTATGGCTACACCTTC. Amino acids: CASSLATGSNYGYTF.

This clone was seen more than once but under ten times. The V and J genes are TRBV4-3 and TRBJ1-1; no clear D gene. Germline CDR1 reads LGHNA; CDR2 reads YSLEER. The V end was cut by 1 base, the J end by 6 bases, with 9 bases between. The CDR3 has 13 amino acids. The CDR3 spells CASSQVGSSEAFF. CDR3 coding DNA: TGCGCCAGCAGCCAAGTGGGCAGCTCTGAAGCTTTCTTT.

This clone was picked up a small number of times. J is TRBJ1-5 and V is TRBV6-5; no clear D. There are 13 residues in the CDR3. The V gene's germline CDR1 is MNHEY and CDR2 SVGAGI. Trimming took off 0 bases at V and 4 bases at J, with 4 bases between the two ends. CDR3 amino acids: CASSYSPNQPQHF. For the CDR3, the DNA is TGTGCCAGCAGTTACTCCCCTAATCAGCCCCAGCATTTT.

This clone appeared once. This chain uses TRBV5-1 with TRBJ1-5, with 8 bases that match TRBD1. This CDR3 contains 14 residues. The V gene's germline CDR1 is SGHRS and CDR2 YFSETQ. The trim removed 2 bases at V and 6 bases at J, leaving 4 bases unmatched. The CDR3 loop reads CASSFGQGGQPQHF. The CDR3 DNA reads TGCGCCAGCAGCTTTGGACAGGGTGGTCAGCCCCAGCATTTT.

A note on this clone: This CDR3 is also generated by other DNA sequences in the sample. The chain carries TRBV7-2 and TRBJ2-5; 11 bases fit TRBD2. J lost 2 bases, V lost 2 bases, and 1 base had no gene match. The CDR3 loop spans 15 amino acids. Germline CDR1 and CDR2: SGHTA and FQGNSA. CDR3 loop: CASSLSSGGQETQYF. Here the CDR3 DNA reads TGTGCCAGCAGCTTATCTAGCGGGGGGCAAGAGACCCAGTACTTC.

The chain uses TRBV27 and TRBJ1-5; 8 positions agree with TRBD1. CDR1 and CDR2 (germline): MNHEY, SMNVEV (reference sequence). This CDR3 spans 14 amino acids. V shed 5 bases, J shed 7 bases, and the junction held 7 bases outside the gene matches. The CDR3 spells CASSGGQGLQPQHF. As DNA, the CDR3 is TGTGCCAGCAGTGGAGGACAGGGTCTACAGCCCCAGCATTTT.

The chain uses TRBV6-5 and TRBJ1-6; 8 bases are shared with TRBD1. The CDR3 runs to 13 residues. Per the germline V gene, CDR1 is MNHEY and CDR2 is SVGAGI. V dropped 7 bases and J dropped 9; count of bases not matched to a gene: 5. The CDR3 loop reads CASIGQGTSPLHF. Here the CDR3 DNA reads TGTGCCAGCATTGGACAGGGAACTTCACCCCTCCACTTT.

The chain combines TRBV5-5 with TRBJ1-4; 8 positions match TRBD1. After removal of 2 bases from V and 7 bases from J, the junction contained 4 bases not matched to a gene. The CDR3 is 14 amino acids. Germline V gene sequence: CDR1 SGHKS, CDR2 YYEKEE (reference sequence). CDR3 region: CASSFGGQVEKLFF. In DNA form, the CDR3 reads TGTGCCAGCAGCTTTGGGGGACAGGTTGAAAAACTGTTTTTT.

This clone has a handful of counts. V and J are TRBV5-1 and TRBJ1-6; the D is unclear. CDR1 and CDR2 (germline): SGHRS, YFSETQ. The CDR3 has 14 residues. V was shortened by 4 bases and J by 4 bases, with 9 bases between the two germline ends. This CDR3 is CASSPYSYNSPLHF. As DNA, the CDR3 is TGCGCCAGCAGCCCTTACAGTTATAATTCACCCCTCCACTTT.

This clone was seen once. The chain has TRBV5-4 and TRBJ2-5; 9 bases are a match to TRBD1. The junction had 2 bases not matched to a gene; V was cut back by 3 bases and J by 2 bases. Germline V gene data show CDR1 as SGHNT and CDR2 as YYREEE (reference sequence). The CDR3 totals 14 residues. The CDR3 DNA follows: TGTGCCAGCAGCTATGGACAGGGGCAAGAGACCCAGTACTTC. Translated, it gives CASSYGQGQETQYF.

This chain links TRBV28 with TRBJ1-2; D uncertain. V dropped 8 bases and J dropped 8 bases, with 15 bases sitting between them. Germline V gene data show CDR1 as MDHEN and CDR2 as SYDVKM. The CDR3 has 12 amino acids. The CDR3 DNA follows: TGTGCCAGCGAACGTTCGTCGGGAGGCTACACCTTC. Translation gives CASERSSGGYTF.

The chain couples TRBV6-2 or TRBV6-3 to TRBJ2-2, with 10 bases matching TRBD1. This CDR3 has 16 residues. J lost 6 bases, V lost 0 bases, and 4 bases had no gene match. In germline, CDR1 is MNHEY, CDR2 SVGEGT. CDR3 in DNA: TGTGCCAGCAGTTACTCTAGACAGGGGGCCTCCGGGGAGCTGTTTTTT. The encoded protein is CASSYSRQGASGELFF.

This sequence joins TRBV5-1 and TRBJ1-3; 10 bases are a match to TRBD1. Germline V gives CDR1 SGHRS, CDR2 YFSETQ. This CDR3 is built from 15 residues. J gave up 1 base and V 4 bases, and 2 bases lay outside the gene matches. CDR3 DNA sequence: TGCGCCAGCAGCAAGGACAGGGGGTCTGGAAACACCATATATTTT. Encoded protein: CASSKDRGSGNTIYF.

The V and J genes are TRBV9 and TRBJ2-1; 11 bases fit TRBD2. After removal of 4 bases from V and 4 bases from J, the junction contained 4 bases not matched to a gene. The CDR3 extends over 15 amino acids. Per the germline V gene, CDR1 is SGDLS and CDR2 is YYNGEE. The CDR3: CASSSGLAEYNEQFF. CDR3 coding DNA: TGTGCCAGCAGCTCGGGACTAGCGGAATACAATGAGCAGTTCTTC.

The chain links TRBV7-9 to TRBJ1-2; no reliable D call. V lost 5 bases and J lost 8, with 18 bases in between. This CDR3 contains 14 residues. Looked up from germline, CDR1 is SEHNR and CDR2 is FQNEAQ (reference sequence). The CDR3 coding sequence is TGTGCCAGCAGCCTACCCGACAACCGGCACGGCTACACCTTC. It is translated as CASSLPDNRHGYTF.

This clone appeared once. The V and J genes are TRBV28 and TRBJ1-5; 9 positions agree with TRBD1. V lost 5 bases, J lost 5 bases, and 7 bases stayed unmatched. The CDR3 runs to 15 residues. In germline, CDR1 is MDHEN, CDR2 SYDVKM. CDR3 DNA sequence: TGTGCCAGCAGTCGACCGGGACAGGGCTATCAGCCCCAGCATTTT. As protein: CASSRPGQGYQPQHF. The full variable domain, completed using reference TRBV28 and TRBJ1-5, is DVKVTQSSRYLVKRTGEKVFLECVQDMDHENMFWYRQDPGLGLRLIYFSYDVKMKEKGDIPEGYSVSREKKERFSLILESASTNQTSMYLCASSRPGQGYQPQHFGDGTRLSIL.

The CDR3 protein is CATSDPTGGIQPQHF. Written as DNA, the CDR3 is TGTGCCACCAGTGACCCGACAGGGGGAATTCAGCCCCAGCATTTT. The gene calls are TRBV24-1 and TRBJ1-5, with 9 bases aligning to TRBD1. There are 15 residues in the CDR3. Trimming took 4 bases from V and 6 from J; bases not matched to a gene: 6. CDR1 is KGHDR, CDR2 SFDVKD, per germline.

This clone has only one observation. The chain uses TRBV19 and TRBJ1-2; D gene uncertain. This CDR3 has 11 amino acids. Deletions cut 7 bases from V and 7 bases from J, with 10 bases between. Germline V gene data show CDR1 as LNHDA and CDR2 as SQIVND (reference sequence). As DNA, the CDR3 is TGTGCCAGTAATTTCGGCGGTGGCTACACCTTC. This encodes CASNFGGGYTF.

Only one count was recorded for this clone. J is TRBJ2-7 and V is TRBV28; no clear D gene. Trimming cost V 4 bases and J 3 bases, with 19 bases left between them. CDR3 length equals 16 residues. Germline values: CDR1 MDHEN, CDR2 SYDVKM. CDR3 nucleotide sequence: TGTGCCAGCAGTTCCTTCGCGACTTCTTCGGGCTACGAGCAGTACTTC. This translates into CASSSFATSSGYEQYF.

The V gene is TRBV6-5, the J gene TRBJ1-6; D might be TRBD1 (6 bases). V was trimmed by 7 bases and J by 12 bases, leaving 19 bases between them. The length of the CDR3 is 14 residues. Germline values: CDR1 MNHEY, CDR2 SVGAGI. The chain's CDR3 is CASKDSVRREPLHF. CDR3 sequence (DNA): TGTGCCAGCAAGGACAGTGTCCGTCGAGAACCCCTCCACTTT.

The chain is built from TRBV5-1 and TRBJ2-7; a possible D gene is TRBD2 (5 bases). V was trimmed by 4 bases and J by 0 bases, leaving 11 bases between them. The germline V gene has CDR1 SGHRS and CDR2 YFSETQ. CDR3 length: 14 amino acids. The chain's CDR3 is CASSPGAASYEQYF. Written as DNA, the CDR3 is TGCGCCAGCAGCCCTGGAGCGGCCTCCTACGAGCAGTACTTC.

This clone has a single count. V and J are TRBV6-5 and TRBJ2-2; tentatively, D is TRBD1 (6 bases). The V end lost 4 bases, the J end lost 0 bases, and 12 bases lay between the germline ends. This CDR3 is 16 amino acids long. The germline V gene encodes CDR1 MNHEY and CDR2 SVGAGI. CDR3 protein: CASSSSQGANTGELFF. DNA of the CDR3: TGTGCCAGCAGTTCCTCACAGGGCGCGAACACCGGGGAGCTGTTTTTT.

The V call is TRBV28, the J call TRBJ2-7; D perhaps matches TRBD1 (6 bases). The CDR3 is 15 residues long. Looked up from germline, CDR1 is MDHEN and CDR2 is SYDVKM. Trimming removed 6 bases at V and 3 bases at J, with 18 bases between. The CDR3, as DNA: TGTGCCAGCAGCCAACCCTCCGGGACAAGCTACGAGCAGTACTTC. This codes for CASSQPSGTSYEQYF.

The V call is TRBV6-5, the J call TRBJ1-1, with D tentatively TRBD1 (5 bases). The germline gives CDR1 MNHEY, CDR2 SVGAGI. Trimming cost V 2 bases and J 8 bases, with 12 bases left between them. The CDR3 is 13 residues long. Here the CDR3 reads CASSYGTGPEAFF. Written as DNA, the CDR3 is TGTGCCAGCAGTTACGGAACAGGACCCGAAGCTTTCTTT.

The chain recombines TRBV5-8 with TRBJ1-1, with TRBD1 matching over 9 bases. The ends lost 4 bases at V and 1 base at J; junction bases unmatched: 8. This CDR3 has 16 residues. In germline, CDR1 is SGHTS, CDR2 YDEGEE. The CDR3 nucleotides are TGTGCCAGCAGCACCTACAGGGGGCAGAAGAACACTGAAGCTTTCTTT. Protein: CASSTYRGQKNTEAFF.

CDR3 sequence (DNA): TGTGCCAGCAAGGGGAACTATGGCTACACCTTC. Translating it yields CASKGNYGYTF. V is TRBV6-5 and J is TRBJ1-2; weak D call: TRBD1 (5 bases). This CDR3 comprises 11 residues. The V and J ends lost 7 bases and 2 bases respectively, with 5 bases between them. Germline CDR1 and CDR2: MNHEY and SVGAGI.

This sequence joins TRBV11-3 and TRBJ1-2; possible D gene TRBD1, 5 bases. V was cut by 3 bases and J by 8 bases, with 22 bases left in between. The V gene's germline CDR1 is SGHNT and CDR2 YENEEA. This CDR3 comprises 16 residues. The CDR3 sequence: CASSLAPRGGSGGYTF. The CDR3 coding sequence is TGTGCCAGCAGCTTGGCACCCCGGGGGGGGAGCGGAGGCTACACCTTC.

The V gene is TRBV10-3, the J gene TRBJ2-2; 9 nucleotides match TRBD1. Germline trimming cut 10 bases from V and 1 base from J; bases unmatched to any gene: 10. Germline V gene sequence: CDR1 ENHRY, CDR2 SYGVKD. This CDR3 is built from 16 residues. DNA for the CDR3: TGTGCCACCCCCCGGGACAGGGAACAGAACACCGGGGAGCTGTTTTTT. Its translation is CATPRDREQNTGELFF.

The rearrangement links TRBV19 to TRBJ2-6; tentative D call: TRBD1 (5 bases). The V end was cut by 5 bases, the J end by 0 bases, with 11 bases between. From germline, CDR1 is LNHDA and CDR2 SQIVND (reference sequence). The CDR3 is 16 residues long. The CDR3 bases are TGTGCCAGTAGTCCGCAGGGTTACTCTGGGGCCAACGTCCTGACTTTC. Translating gives CASSPQGYSGANVLTF.